These 28 T cell receptor beta chains share one sample of origin, sequenced in a study of PD-1 blockade in classical Hodgkin lymphoma. Every one of the patients relapsed after autologous stem cell transplantation (brentuximab vedotin exposure was variable). The table came from immunoSEQ multiplex PCR; TCRdb's copy has only in-frame clones and leaves some out. In the table there are 95,000 to 100,000 clones, approximately 90% of which are singletons. The material sequenced was peripheral blood mononuclear cells (PBMCs), taken before the second cycle of nivolumab. These receptors all stem from a human donor with classical Hodgkin lymphoma.

The V gene is TRBV2, the J gene TRBJ2-4; TRBD1 matches 9 bases. CDR1 is SNHLY, CDR2 FYNNEI, per germline. The CDR3 contains 15 residues. V trimming: 5 bases; J trimming: 3 bases; junction bases outside the gene matches: 5. The CDR3 here is CASSSDRGGKNIQYF. CDR3 bases: TGTGCCAGCAGTTCGGACAGGGGAGGCAAAAACATTCAGTACTTC.

This clone was recorded a few times. This chain links TRBV7-2 with TRBJ1-2, with D possibly being TRBD1 (6 bases). This CDR3 region has 14 residues. V was cut by 3 bases and J by 1 base, with 9 bases left in between. Germline CDR1 is SGHTA and CDR2 is FQGNSA. The CDR3 region is CASSFSQGNYGYTF. In DNA, the CDR3 is TGTGCCAGCAGCTTTTCACAGGGTAACTATGGCTACACCTTC.

V and J are TRBV6-1 and TRBJ1-2, with 10 bases fitting TRBD1. The CDR3 extends over 15 amino acids. V was clipped by 8 bases and J by 5 bases; unmatched bases: 11. Germline V lookup: CDR1 MNHNS, CDR2 SASEGT. The DNA for the CDR3 is TGTGCCAGCCGTAGGAAGACAGGGGGCGGGTATGGCTACACCTTC. Its translation: CASRRKTGGGYGYTF.

The sample holds a few counts of this clone. The V call is TRBV7-9, the J call TRBJ1-6, with no clear D. Germline-derived CDR1 and CDR2 are SEHNR and FQNEAQ (reference sequence). This CDR3 spans 15 amino acids. V was trimmed by 2 bases and J by 0 bases, leaving 5 bases between them. The chain's CDR3 is CASSLRSSYNSPLHF. The CDR3 DNA reads TGTGCCAGCAGCTTAAGGAGCTCCTATAATTCACCCCTCCACTTT.

This sequence joins TRBV27 and TRBJ1-2; a possible D gene is TRBD1 (5 bases). The germline V and J ends were trimmed by 7 bases and 4 bases, with 19 bases remaining between them. The CDR3 loop spans 15 amino acids. Per the germline V gene, CDR1 is MNHEY and CDR2 is SMNVEV (reference sequence). The CDR3 spells CASTPLRGSGYGYTF. Here the CDR3 DNA reads TGTGCCAGCACGCCACTGAGGGGCTCTGGCTATGGCTACACCTTC.

V gene TRBV2 combines with J gene TRBJ1-5; 8 bases match TRBD1. The germline gives CDR1 SNHLY, CDR2 FYNNEI. The CDR3 has 16 amino acids. After removal of 8 bases from V and 4 bases from J, the junction contained 13 bases not matched to a gene. The CDR3 protein is CASSAPDREPNQPQHF. The CDR3 DNA follows: TGTGCCAGCTCCGCCCCGGACAGGGAGCCTAATCAGCCCCAGCATTTT.

The chain combines TRBV10-3 with TRBJ1-2, with D perhaps matching TRBD1 (5 bases). CDR1 ENHRY and CDR2 SYGVKD come from the germline V gene. This CDR3 comprises 15 residues. Deletions cut 3 bases from V and 5 bases from J, with 16 bases between. CDR3 DNA: TGTGCCATCAGTGAAGGTCAAATAGGGGTATATGGCTACACCTTC. This translates into CAISEGQIGVYGYTF.

The V call is TRBV5-5, the J call TRBJ2-7; TRBD1 might be the D (6 bases). Germline V gene sequence: CDR1 SGHKS, CDR2 YYEKEE (reference sequence). V lost 2 bases and J lost 5, with 14 bases in between. The CDR3 consists of 14 residues. The chain's CDR3 is CASSLSQGRHEQYF. Here the CDR3 DNA reads TGTGCCAGCAGCTTATCACAGGGTAGGCACGAGCAGTACTTC.

The chain couples TRBV6-5 to TRBJ1-1; tentative D call: TRBD1 (6 bases). Between the trimmed V and J ends, which lost 2 bases and 14 bases, there was a span of 15 bases. The CDR3 totals 12 residues. Germline CDR1 MNHEY, CDR2 SVGAGI. The CDR3 is CASSYRGGRAFF. The CDR3 nucleotides are TGTGCCAGCAGTTACAGAGGGGGGCGCGCCTTCTTT.

This chain uses TRBV23-1 with TRBJ2-5, with a weak D call TRBD1 (6 bases). TRBV23-1 is an open reading frame, and its role is uncertain. Between the trimmed V and J ends, which lost 6 bases and 2 bases, there was a span of 19 bases. This CDR3 spans 16 amino acids. CDR3 sequence reads: CASSFQGGRVQETQYF. In DNA, the CDR3 is TGCGCCAGCAGCTTCCAAGGGGGAAGGGTACAAGAGACCCAGTACTTC.

This clone was detected once. The chain carries TRBV2 and TRBJ1-1; D unclear. The CDR3 contains 10 residues. V was shortened by 3 bases and J by 6 bases, with 2 bases between the two germline ends. Looked up from germline, CDR1 is SNHLY and CDR2 is FYNNEI. CDR3 region: CASSESEAFF. CDR3 in DNA: TGTGCCAGCAGTGAGTCTGAAGCTTTCTTT. The complete variable domain, with remaining parts taken from reference TRBV2 and TRBJ1-1, reads EPEVTQTPSHQVTQMGQEVILRCVPISNHLYFYWYRQILGQKVEFLVSFYNNEISEKSEIFDDQFSVERPDGSNFTLKIRSTKLEDSAMYFCASSESEAFFGQGTRLTVV.

This rearrangement joins TRBV6-4 to TRBJ1-2, with 8 bases lining up with TRBD1. CDR1 is MRHNA, CDR2 SNTAGT, per germline. This CDR3 region has 14 residues. The V segment lost 6 bases and the J segment 4 bases; nucleotides outside the gene matches: 7. The CDR3 nucleotides are TGTGCCAGCAGCCCGACAGGGGAAGTCTATGGCTACACCTTC. The encoded protein is CASSPTGEVYGYTF.

The chain joins TRBV19 to TRBJ1-2, with a weak D call TRBD1 (5 bases). Trimming removed 4 bases from V and 10 bases from J, with 13 bases in between. CDR3 size: 12 residues. Germline V lookup: CDR1 LNHDA, CDR2 SQIVND (reference sequence). The CDR3 DNA reads as TGTGCCAGTAGTACAGGGACTTTCGACTACACCTTC. Translated, it gives CASSTGTFDYTF.

Note on this clone: The junction differs from germline at one of its ends, possibly a read error. This sequence joins TRBV9 and TRBJ1-2, with D possibly being TRBD1 (6 bases). Germline V lookup: CDR1 SGDLS, CDR2 YYNGEE. The CDR3 runs to 14 residues. The CDR3 bases are TGTGCCGGCAGCCCTACCCCAGGGGACTATGGCTACACCTTC. As protein: CAGSPTPGDYGYTF.

The rearrangement uses TRBV7-8 and TRBJ2-5; 11 bases are shared with TRBD1. Unmatched junction bases numbered 4, after V lost 1 base and J lost 6 bases. Germline-derived CDR1 and CDR2 are SGHVS and FQNEAQ. The CDR3 contains 15 residues. CDR3 sequence (DNA): TGTGCCAGCAGCTTAGGGACAGGGGGCGTCCAGACCCAGTACTTC. It is translated as CASSLGTGGVQTQYF.

The rearrangement links TRBV15 to TRBJ1-3; the D is unclear. CDR3 length equals 14 residues. The V and J ends lost 3 bases and 1 base respectively, with 7 bases between them. In germline, CDR1 is LNHNV, CDR2 YYDKDF (reference sequence). CDR3 sequence reads: CATSSTYSGNTIYF. The DNA of the CDR3 is TGTGCCACCAGCAGCACATATTCTGGAAACACCATATATTTT.

There are a few counts of this clone. This same CDR3 is encoded by further DNA sequences in the sample. The chain is built from TRBV7-2 and TRBJ2-1; D is unclear. The germline CDR1 and CDR2 sequences are SGHTA and FQGNSA. V was trimmed by 1 base and J by 7 bases, leaving 5 bases between them. The CDR3 runs 12 residues. This chain's CDR3 is CASSLGINEQFF. The CDR3 DNA follows: TGTGCCAGCAGCTTAGGGATTAATGAGCAGTTCTTC.

This chain links TRBV18 with TRBJ1-1, with a tentative D call TRBD1 (5 bases). The CDR3 consists of 14 residues. Between the trimmed V and J ends, which lost 3 bases and 4 bases, there was a span of 12 bases. Germline V gives CDR1 KGHSH, CDR2 LQKENI. This chain's CDR3 is CASSPSQGVTEAFF. CDR3 sequence (DNA): TGTGCCAGCTCACCCAGTCAGGGCGTCACTGAAGCTTTCTTT.

The J gene is TRBJ2-7, the V gene TRBV27, with 7 bases lining up with TRBD2. V dropped 6 bases and J dropped 7; count of bases not matched to a gene: 15. This CDR3 is 15 amino acids long. Germline CDR1 is MNHEY and CDR2 is SMNVEV (reference sequence). The CDR3 loop reads CASSLLATLEGEQYF. The CDR3 DNA reads as TGTGCCAGCAGCCTACTAGCGACCCTAGAGGGGGAGCAGTACTTC.

This chain uses TRBV4-2 with TRBJ2-7, with 11 bases identical to TRBD1. The CDR3 runs 17 residues. The germline V gene has CDR1 LGHNA and CDR2 YNFKEQ. The ends lost 1 base at V and 2 bases at J; junction bases unmatched: 7. Written as DNA, the CDR3 is TGTGCCAGCAGCCAAGGGGTTGGGGGACAGGGGGCCTACGAGCAGTACTTC. This encodes CASSQGVGGQGAYEQYF.

This rearrangement joins TRBV7-2 to TRBJ2-5, with unresolved D. Looked up from germline, CDR1 is SGHTA and CDR2 is FQGNSA. CDR3 length: 13 amino acids. Trimming removed 5 bases at V and 5 bases at J, with 12 bases between. The DNA of the CDR3 is TGTGCCAGCAGCCCCCAGGCGGCGGAGACCCAGTACTTC. Translation gives CASSPQAAETQYF.

The chain carries TRBV18 and TRBJ2-2; 9 bases are a match to TRBD1. CDR3 size: 16 residues. CDR1 KGHSH and CDR2 LQKENI come from the germline V gene. The V segment lost 6 bases and the J segment 0 bases; nucleotides outside the gene matches: 5. DNA of the CDR3: TGTGCCAGCTCGCAAACAGGGGGCGCGAACACCGGGGAGCTGTTTTTT. Translated, it gives CASSQTGGANTGELFF.

The chain links TRBV7-8 to TRBJ2-5; TRBD1 agrees at 7 bases. The CDR3 is 14 amino acids. Germline V gene lookup returns CDR1 SGHVS and CDR2 FQNEAQ. V was pared by 5 bases and J by 0 bases, with 3 bases of the junction left unmatched. The CDR3 DNA reads TGTGCCAGCAGCCAAGACAGGGACCAAGAGACCCAGTACTTC. Its protein product is CASSQDRDQETQYF.

This clone was seen a handful of times. Other DNA sequences of this sample code for an identical CDR3. This sequence joins TRBV11-1 and TRBJ2-5, with unresolved D. The CDR3 runs to 12 residues. V lost 1 base to trimming and J lost 4 bases, with 4 bases between them. Per germline, CDR1 SGHAT and CDR2 FQDESV (reference sequence). The chain's CDR3 is CASSLEGETQYF. DNA of the CDR3: TGTGCCAGCAGCTTAGAGGGAGAGACCCAGTACTTC. Filled out from reference TRBV11-1 and TRBJ2-5, the complete variable domain reads EAEVAQSPRYKITEKSQAVAFWCDPISGHATLYWYRQILGQGPELLVQFQDESVVDDSQLPKDRFSAERLKGVDSTLKIQPAELGDSAMYLCASSLEGETQYFGPGTRLLVL.

This clone appeared a single time. This chain links TRBV6-5 with TRBJ2-7; tentative D call: TRBD1 (6 bases). The CDR3 runs 16 residues. Trimming took off 0 bases at V and 4 bases at J, with 16 bases between the two ends. Germline CDR1 MNHEY, CDR2 SVGAGI. The CDR3 region is CASSYSSGTPLYEQYF. The CDR3 coding sequence is TGTGCCAGCAGTTACTCTTCCGGGACACCTCTTTACGAGCAGTACTTC.

CDR3 bases: TGTGCCAGCAGTGAAGCTACCTTTTACGAGCAGTACTTC. Protein product: CASSEATFYEQYF. This sequence joins TRBV6-1 and TRBJ2-7; D uncertain. CDR1 and CDR2 (germline): MNHNS, SASEGT. The ends were cut back, 0 bases at V and 4 bases at J, with 7 bases in the middle. The CDR3 sequence is 13 residues long.

This chain links TRBV5-1 with TRBJ2-1; TRBD2 matches 7 bases. The CDR3 consists of 13 residues. Germline values: CDR1 SGHRS, CDR2 YFSETQ. V lost 7 bases, J lost 8 bases, and 9 bases stayed unmatched. CDR3 region: CASGPPTSHEQFF. The CDR3 DNA follows: TGCGCCAGCGGACCTCCGACTAGCCATGAGCAGTTCTTC.

This chain connects TRBV30 to TRBJ1-6, with no clear D. CDR1 GTSNPN and CDR2 SVGIG come from the germline V gene (reference sequence). The CDR3 spans 16 residues. V lost 2 bases and J 4 bases, leaving 15 bases between the germline ends. The CDR3 region is CAWSSYRKQYNSPLHF. The CDR3 DNA sequence: TGTGCCTGGAGTTCATACAGAAAACAATATAATTCACCCCTCCACTTT.